These T cell receptor beta chains were read from a single sample in a study of OX40 agonist ivuxolimab in advanced cancers. TCRdb keeps only in-frame clones here, not all; method: immunoSEQ multiplex PCR. Seen here are 90,000 to 100,000 clones, around 85% observed once, and the top ten hold roughly 0.8%. Material: CD4+ or CD8+ T cells sorted from blood, obtained in a trial of the OX40 agonist ivuxolimab. These receptors were obtained from an adult with an advanced solid tumor such as melanoma, head and neck, liver or kidney cancer. Both conserved end residues are part of each CDR3. D genes are given only for firm matches. Size tells how often a clone was seen (once, few, many) or the class of an expanded clone, and some rows leave it out.

V	D	size	J	DNA	CDR3
TRBV25-1	TRBD1	.	TRBJ2-3	TGTGCCAGCAGTGATGGACAGGGGTTGGATACGCAGTATTTT	CASSDGQGLDTQYF
TRBV28	.	.	TRBJ2-7	TGTGCCAGCACCATCATGACGGGGAGCTCCTACGAGCAGTACTTC	CASTIMTGSSYEQYF
TRBV5-4	TRBD1	.	TRBJ2-5	TGTGCCAGCAGCCTGGGGACAGGCAAAGAGACCCAGTACTTC	CASSLGTGKETQYF
TRBV5-1	.	.	TRBJ1-1	TGCGCCAGCAGCCCGGGGGGGATGAACACTGAAGCTTTCTTT	CASSPGGMNTEAFF
TRBV10-1	.	once	TRBJ2-4	TGCGCCAGCACCCTTGGGCATTCAAACATTCAGTACTTC	CASTLGHSNIQYF
TRBV2	.	.	TRBJ1-1	TGTGCCAGCAGTGAAGCCCCGGGGTACGGAACTGAAGCTTTCTTT	CASSEAPGYGTEAFF
TRBV2	.	.	TRBJ2-2	TGTGCCAGCAGTGAGGGTTCGAACACCGGGGAGCTGTTTTTT	CASSEGSNTGELFF
TRBV29-1	.	.	TRBJ2-4	TGCAGCGTTGGCTGGGGGAACATTCAGTACTTC	CSVGWGNIQYF
TRBV29-1	.	once	TRBJ2-3	TGCTCCTGGCGCGGTTACACAGATACGCAGTATTTT	CSWRGYTDTQYF
TRBV7-2	.	.	TRBJ2-3	TGTGCCAGCAGCTCCTTCCAGGGGTTTGAGGGTACGCAGTATTTT	CASSSFQGFEGTQYF
TRBV7-2	TRBD1	.	TRBJ2-3	TGTGCCAGCAGCTTACAGGGGGCTATCACAGATACGCAGTATTTT	CASSLQGAITDTQYF
TRBV10-3	TRBD2	.	TRBJ2-2	TGTGCCATCGGCACGGGACTAGATCCCGGGGAGCTGTTTTTT	CAIGTGLDPGELFF
TRBV19	.	.	TRBJ2-1	TGTGCCACCTTCGGGACGTATTACAATGAGCAGTTCTTC	CATFGTYYNEQFF
TRBV5-1	TRBD2	.	TRBJ2-3	TGCGCCAGCAGCTTTATCGGGACTAGCAGTACAGATACGCAATATTTT	CASSFIGTSSTDTQYF
TRBV7-9	.	.	TRBJ2-1	TGTGCCAGCAGCTTACACGTCAGGTGGGATGAGCAGTTCTTC	CASSLHVRWDEQFF
TRBV19	.	.	TRBJ1-1	TGTGCCAGTACGGGGCAGATGAACACTGAAGCTTTCTTT	CASTGQMNTEAFF
TRBV7-8	TRBD1	.	TRBJ2-2	TGTGCCAGCAGCTCACAGGGGGCAATCGGGGAGCTGTTTTTT	CASSSQGAIGELFF
TRBV9	.	.	TRBJ2-2	TGTGCCAGCAGCGAGAGGGGGACTTACACCGGGGAGCTGTTTTTT	CASSERGTYTGELFF
TRBV6-1	TRBD1	.	TRBJ1-1	TGTGCCAGCAGACCGGACAGGAGGAATGAAGCTTTCTTT	CASRPDRRNEAFF
TRBV19	.	.	TRBJ1-5	TGTGCCAGCCGGGACATCCAATCGGGCAATCAGCCCCAGCATTTT	CASRDIQSGNQPQHF
TRBV5-1	TRBD2	.	TRBJ2-5	TGCGCCAGCAGCTTGGCGCTAGCGGGAGTAGAGACCCAGTACTTC	CASSLALAGVETQYF
TRBV5-1	TRBD1	.	TRBJ1-4	TGCGCCAGCAGCTTGGAACCGGGGAGGGGGCGGGAAAAACTGTTTTTT	CASSLEPGRGREKLFF
TRBV6-5	TRBD1	.	TRBJ2-7	TGTGCCAGCAGTGTCGGACAGGGAGCCTACGAGCAGTACTTC	CASSVGQGAYEQYF
TRBV4-3	.	.	TRBJ1-1	TGCGCCAGCAGCCAAGAGGTCGGCAGGCAGAACACTGAAGCTTTCTTT	CASSQEVGRQNTEAFF
TRBV2	.	.	TRBJ1-1	TGTGCCAGCAGTTTACGACAGATAAACACTGAAGCTTTCTTT	CASSLRQINTEAFF
TRBV7-3	.	.	TRBJ2-1	TGTGCCAGCAGCCTGGGGAGACTAGATAATGAGCAGTTCTTC	CASSLGRLDNEQFF
TRBV7-9	.	.	TRBJ1-2	TGTGCCAGCAGCTTACGAGGGATCTATCAGGGTGGCTACACCTTC	CASSLRGIYQGGYTF
TRBV10-3	TRBD1	.	TRBJ1-2	TGTGCTAATCGGGGGACAGGTATCGATGGCTACACCTTC	CANRGTGIDGYTF
TRBV5-6	TRBD1	few	TRBJ2-7	TGTGCCAGCAGCGCCTTCCCGGGACAGCACTCCTACGAGCAGTACTTC	CASSAFPGQHSYEQYF
TRBV19	TRBD1	.	TRBJ2-5	TGTGCCAGTAGTATTCAAGGAGGCAGGGGGCAAGAGACCCAGTACTTC	CASSIQGGRGQETQYF
TRBV5-1	.	.	TRBJ1-1	TGCGCCAGCAGCTTGGATGGGGTAGCTTTCTTT	CASSLDGVAFF
TRBV11-2	.	.	TRBJ1-3	TGTGCCAGCAGCAATAACAAAAGCAGGCGAGGCCGAAACACCATATATTTT	CASSNNKSRRGRNTIYF
TRBV11-2	.	.	TRBJ1-1	TGTGCCAGCTCCCTAAAACAGGGAGGGGGAACTGAAGCTTTCTTT	CASSLKQGGGTEAFF
TRBV19	TRBD1	.	TRBJ1-5	TGTGCCAGTAGTACACAGGGGTCTTACAATCAGCCCCAGCATTTT	CASSTQGSYNQPQHF
TRBV5-1	.	.	TRBJ1-4	TGCGCCAGCAGCTCTTGGGGCGTCTCGGGAGGGGAAAAACTGTTTTTT	CASSSWGVSGGEKLFF
TRBV5-4	.	.	TRBJ2-1	TGTGCCAGCAGCTTGCCGGGGAGCGGCTCCTACAATGAGCAGTTCTTC	CASSLPGSGSYNEQFF
TRBV2	.	.	TRBJ1-5	TGTGCCAGCAACGCGGGATCAAATCAGCCCCAGCATTTT	CASNAGSNQPQHF